The rows below give T cell receptor beta chains drawn from one sample of a study of T cell changes during pregnancy in multiple sclerosis. The repertoire was sequenced with immunoSEQ multiplex PCR; TCRdb's copy has only in-frame clones and lacks some. The top ten hold about 11% of the sample, which has tens of thousands of clones, approximately 90% seen once. The sequencing used CD8+ T cells from peripheral blood mononuclear cells, collected in the third trimester of pregnancy. All receptors come from a female donor with multiple sclerosis, enrolled in a pregnancy study. Both conserved end residues are part of each CDR3. A D gene is named only where the DNA matches it firmly. Some rows have no size entry. The others give once, few or many, or a class for an expanded clone.

>TRBV5-4|TRBJ2-2|NA|NA
TGTGCCAGCAGCTTGCAGAACACCGGGGAGCTGTTTTTT
CASSLQNTGELFF
>TRBV6-1|TRBJ2-6|TRBD1|NA
TGTGCCAGCAGTGAAGCGCTGACAGGGACCCTTCTCTCTGGGGCCAACGTCCTGACTTTC
CASSEALTGTLLSGANVLTF
>TRBV7-9|TRBJ1-4|TRBD1|NA
TGTGCCAGCAGCCCCGGGACAGGAGCTAATGAAAAACTGTTTTTT
CASSPGTGANEKLFF
>TRBV5-6|TRBJ2-7|TRBD1|once
TGTGCCAGCAGCTTGTCCGGGACAGGGATCTACGAGCAGTACTTC
CASSLSGTGIYEQYF
>TRBV6-1|TRBJ2-1|NA|NA
TGTGCCAGCAGTGATATCAGGGAGCAGTTCTTC
CASSDIREQFF
>TRBV9|TRBJ2-1|TRBD1|NA
TGTGCCAGCAGCGAGGGACAGATCTCCTACAATGAGCAGTTCTTC
CASSEGQISYNEQFF
>TRBV25-1|TRBJ1-3|NA|NA
TGTGCCAGCAGTGAGTCTCCCCTCTCTGGAAACACCATATATTTT
CASSESPLSGNTIYF
>TRBV6-6|TRBJ2-5|TRBD2|once
TGTGCCAGCCAGCTAGCGGGGGGGCGGGAGACCCAGTACTTC
CASQLAGGRETQYF
>TRBV18|TRBJ1-2|TRBD1|NA
TGTGCCAGCTCACAGCCGACAGGGGGTCGTGATGGCTACACCTTC
CASSQPTGGRDGYTF
>TRBV6-8|TRBJ1-1|TRBD1|NA
TGTGCCAGCAGTTACTCGAAATCCCCGGGACAGCGACCCTCAGACACTGAAGCTTTCTTT
CASSYSKSPGQRPSDTEAFF
>TRBV5-8|TRBJ2-2|NA|NA
TGTGCCAGCAGCTTGGCCCCAACTGACTTCGCCGGGGAGCTGTTTTTT
CASSLAPTDFAGELFF
>TRBV5-6|TRBJ2-5|NA|NA
TGTGCCAGCAGCTCCCCTCTCGTAGTTCATGAGCCAGAGACCCAGTACTTC
CASSSPLVVHEPETQYF
>TRBV7-9|TRBJ1-4|NA|NA
TGTGCCAGCAACTTAGGGGGGCCCCGGAGAGAAAAACTGTTTTTT
CASNLGGPRREKLFF
>TRBV19|TRBJ2-7|TRBD2|NA
TGTGCCAGTAGTACAAACAAATGGGCGGGAGGGTCCTACGAGCAGTACTTC
CASSTNKWAGGSYEQYF
>TRBV5-1|TRBJ1-2|TRBD1|NA
TGCGCCAGCAGCTTGGTAGGGACAGTGAACTATGGCTACACCTTC
CASSLVGTVNYGYTF
>TRBV6-5|TRBJ2-1|TRBD2|NA
TGTGCCAGCAGTTACGCGGGGGTCGGGTTCTTC
CASSYAGVGFF
>TRBV5-4|TRBJ1-2|NA|NA
TGTGCCAGCTTTCGAAGCGGGATTCGGGACTACACCTTC
CASFRSGIRDYTF
>TRBV11-3|TRBJ2-7|TRBD1|NA
TGTGCCAGCAGCCCGACAGGGCACAACGAGCAGTACTTC
CASSPTGHNEQYF
>TRBV2|TRBJ1-2|NA|NA
TGTGCCTATACCGGACAGTACAGCTATGGCTACACCTTC
CAYTGQYSYGYTF
>TRBV13|TRBJ2-2|TRBD1|NA
TGTGCCAGCAGGAGGACAGGGGAGAACACCGGGGAGCTGTTTTTT
CASRRTGENTGELFF
>TRBV30|TRBJ2-3|NA|NA
TGTGCCTGGAGTCCCCGACGGAAACGGCGGACAGATACGCAGTATTTT
CAWSPRRKRRTDTQYF
>TRBV6-1|TRBJ1-1|NA|NA
TGTGCCAGCAGTGAGGGGAGTCAGTTATCAGCTTTCTTT
CASSEGSQLSAFF
>TRBV13|TRBJ2-1|TRBD2|NA
TGTGCCAGCAGCTTAGGCCTGGCTAGCGGCTACAATGAGCAGTTCTTC
CASSLGLASGYNEQFF
>TRBV2|TRBJ1-3|NA|NA
TGTGCCAGCAGTGAGGGGCGGTTCTCTGGAAACACCATATATTTT
CASSEGRFSGNTIYF
>TRBV19|TRBJ2-7|NA|NA
TGTGCCAGTAGTGTTACGGCTAGCGCCAGGTACGAGCAGTACTTC
CASSVTASARYEQYF
>TRBV7-9|TRBJ2-3|TRBD2|NA
TGTGCCAGCAGCCCCGCCAGCGGGGGGGATAGAGATACGCAGTATTTT
CASSPASGGDRDTQYF
>TRBV19|TRBJ2-3|TRBD2|NA
TGTGCCAGTAGTCCCCGACTAGCGGGCTCCGATACGCAGTATTTT
CASSPRLAGSDTQYF
>TRBV29-1|TRBJ2-7|TRBD1|NA
TGCAGCGTTGAAGAGGGGGGGGACAGGGTGGGCTACGAGCAGTACTTC
CSVEEGGDRVGYEQYF
>TRBV7-9|TRBJ1-2|TRBD1|NA
TGTGCCAGCAGCCCAGGGACAGGGGCTAACTATGGCTACACCTTC
CASSPGTGANYGYTF
>TRBV10-3|TRBJ1-5|TRBD1|NA
TGTGCCATCAGTGAGCTTGGCAGTACCGGGACAGGCAATCAGCCCCAGCATTTT
CAISELGSTGTGNQPQHF
>TRBV5-1|TRBJ2-7|NA|NA
TGCGCCAGCAGCTTGGTTGGACTCAGCAGCGAGCAGTACTTC
CASSLVGLSSEQYF
>TRBV6-4|TRBJ2-2|NA|medium-sized
TGTGCCAGCGCCCTCGAGGACACCGGGGAGCTGTTTTTT
CASALEDTGELFF
>TRBV27|TRBJ2-7|NA|NA
TGTGCCAGCAGTCTCGAGGGAGTTCCCTCCTACGAGCAGTACTTC
CASSLEGVPSYEQYF
>TRBV19|TRBJ1-2|TRBD1|NA
TGTGCCAGTAGTATAGGGGGACAGACGGATGGCTACACCTTC
CASSIGGQTDGYTF
>TRBV19|TRBJ2-7|NA|NA
TGTGCCAGTAGTGGCGGTCCCAGGGACGAGCAGTACTTC
CASSGGPRDEQYF
>TRBV5-5|TRBJ1-6|TRBD1|NA
TGTGCCAGCAGCTTGGGTGTTGGTGGGACAGCCTATTCACCCCTCCACTTT
CASSLGVGGTAYSPLHF
>TRBV7-9|TRBJ2-5|NA|once
TGTGCCAGCAGCCCCAGACAGAGACAAGAGACCCAGTACTTC
CASSPRQRQETQYF
>TRBV5-6|TRBJ1-1|NA|NA
TGTGCCAGCAGCATACAGGGTAGTCCGGAAGCTTTCTTT
CASSIQGSPEAFF
>TRBV13|TRBJ2-7|TRBD2|NA
TGTGCCAGCAGACCAACTAGCGGAACCACCTACGAGCAGTACTTC
CASRPTSGTTYEQYF